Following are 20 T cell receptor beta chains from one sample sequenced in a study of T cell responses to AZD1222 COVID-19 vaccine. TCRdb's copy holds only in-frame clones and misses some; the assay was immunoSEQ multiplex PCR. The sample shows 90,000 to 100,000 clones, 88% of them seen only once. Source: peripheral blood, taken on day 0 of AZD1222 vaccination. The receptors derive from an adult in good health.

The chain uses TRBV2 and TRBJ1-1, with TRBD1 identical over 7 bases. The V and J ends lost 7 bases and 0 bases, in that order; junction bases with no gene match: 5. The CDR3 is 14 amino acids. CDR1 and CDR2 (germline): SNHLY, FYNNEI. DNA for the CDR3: TGTGCCAGCAAAAGAGGGGGCATGAACACTGAAGCTTTCTTT. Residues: CASKRGGMNTEAFF.

The CDR3, as DNA: TGTGCCACCAGCGGGGGCCCCGGGCAGCCCCAGCATTTT. As protein: CATSGGPGQPQHF. The genes are TRBV15 and TRBJ1-5; D perhaps matches TRBD1 (6 bases). The V and J ends lost 5 bases and 7 bases respectively, with 12 bases between them. Looked up from germline, CDR1 is LNHNV and CDR2 is YYDKDF (reference sequence). CDR3 length equals 13 residues.

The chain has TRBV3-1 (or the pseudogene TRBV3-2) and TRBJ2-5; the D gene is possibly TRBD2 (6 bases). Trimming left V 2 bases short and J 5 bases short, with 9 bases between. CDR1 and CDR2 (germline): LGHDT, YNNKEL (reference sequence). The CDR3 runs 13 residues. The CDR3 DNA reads TGTGCCAGCAGCCAACGCGGGGAGGAGACCCAGTACTTC. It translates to CASSQRGEETQYF.

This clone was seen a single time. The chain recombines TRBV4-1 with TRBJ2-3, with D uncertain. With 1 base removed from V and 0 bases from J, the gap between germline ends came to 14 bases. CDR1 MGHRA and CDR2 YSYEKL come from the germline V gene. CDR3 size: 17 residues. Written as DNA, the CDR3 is TGCGCCAGCAGCCAAGTAAGTGCAGGTCTCAGCACAGATACGCAGTATTTT. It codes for CASSQVSAGLSTDTQYF.

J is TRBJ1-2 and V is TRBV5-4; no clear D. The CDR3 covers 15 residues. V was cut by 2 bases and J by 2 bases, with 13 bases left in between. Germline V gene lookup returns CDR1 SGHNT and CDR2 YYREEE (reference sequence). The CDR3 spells CASSLEYQFNYGYTF. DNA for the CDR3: TGTGCCAGCAGCTTAGAGTATCAGTTCAACTATGGCTACACCTTC.

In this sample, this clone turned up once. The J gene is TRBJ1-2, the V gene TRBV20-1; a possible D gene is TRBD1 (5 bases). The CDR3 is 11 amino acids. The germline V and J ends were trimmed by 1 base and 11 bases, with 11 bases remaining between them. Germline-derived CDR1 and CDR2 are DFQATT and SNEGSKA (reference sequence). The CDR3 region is CSARVRRGYTF. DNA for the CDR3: TGCAGTGCTAGAGTAAGGAGGGGTTACACCTTC.

CDR3 coding DNA: TGCGCCAGCAGCTCGGACAGCTCTGGGGCCAACGTCCTGACTTTC. The encoded protein is CASSSDSSGANVLTF. This chain connects TRBV5-1 to TRBJ2-6; D might be TRBD1 (6 bases). Per germline, CDR1 SGHRS and CDR2 YFSETQ. The CDR3 contains 15 residues. Trimming cost V 3 bases and J 0 bases, with 7 bases left between them. The full variable domain, rest sourced from reference TRBV5-1 and TRBJ2-6, is KAGVTQTPRYLIKTRGQQVTLSCSPISGHRSVSWYQQTPGQGLQFLFEYFSETQRNKGNFPGRFSGRQFSNSRSEMNVSTLELGDSALYLCASSSDSSGANVLTFGAGSRLTVL.

CDR3 sequence reads: CASSFVVAADSTNEKLFF. The CDR3 nucleotides are TGTGCCAGCAGTTTTGTGGTGGCGGCCGACTCAACTAATGAAAAACTGTTTTTT. The chain recombines TRBV28 with TRBJ1-4; no definite D call. Germline lookup yields CDR1 MDHEN and CDR2 SYDVKM. Trimming shortened V by 3 bases and J by 0 bases, and 17 bases separated the two germline ends. This CDR3 spans 18 amino acids.

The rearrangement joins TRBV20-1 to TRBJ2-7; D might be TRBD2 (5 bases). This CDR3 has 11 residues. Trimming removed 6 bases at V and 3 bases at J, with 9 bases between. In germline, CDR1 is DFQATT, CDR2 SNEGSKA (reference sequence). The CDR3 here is CSASGNYEQYF. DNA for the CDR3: TGCAGTGCCAGCGGCAACTACGAGCAGTACTTC.

The CDR3 nucleotides are TGTGCCAGCACTCGGGACAGGGTAGTCACTGAAGCTTTCTTT. This codes for CASTRDRVVTEAFF. This chain uses TRBV6-5 with TRBJ1-1; TRBD1 aligns across 9 bases. CDR3 length: 14 residues. V was pared by 7 bases and J by 4 bases, with 7 bases of the junction left unmatched. Germline CDR1 and CDR2: MNHEY and SVGAGI.

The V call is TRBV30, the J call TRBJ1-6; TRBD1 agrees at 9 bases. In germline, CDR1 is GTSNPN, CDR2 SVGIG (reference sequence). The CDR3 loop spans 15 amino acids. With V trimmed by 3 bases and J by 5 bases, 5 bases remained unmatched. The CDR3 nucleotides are TGTGCCTGGAGACCCTGGACAGGGGATAATTCACCCCTCCACTTT. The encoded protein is CAWRPWTGDNSPLHF.

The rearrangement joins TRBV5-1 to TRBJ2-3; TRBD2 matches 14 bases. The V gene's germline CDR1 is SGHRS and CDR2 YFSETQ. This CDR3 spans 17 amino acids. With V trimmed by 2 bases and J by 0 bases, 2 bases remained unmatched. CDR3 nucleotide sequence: TGCGCCAGCAGCTTAGGACTAGCGGGAGGTAGCACAGATACGCAGTATTTT. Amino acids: CASSLGLAGGSTDTQYF.

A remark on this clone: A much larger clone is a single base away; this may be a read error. The CDR3 loop is CASSGTSGTDTQYF. In DNA form, the CDR3 reads TGTGCCAGCAGCGGGACTAGCGGCACAGATACGCAGTATTTT. This chain links TRBV9 with TRBJ2-3, with 9 positions matching TRBD2. The CDR3 totals 14 residues. The germline CDR1 and CDR2 sequences are SGDLS and YYNGEE. The J segment lost 1 base and the V segment lost 3 bases, leaving 0 bases of the junction unmatched.

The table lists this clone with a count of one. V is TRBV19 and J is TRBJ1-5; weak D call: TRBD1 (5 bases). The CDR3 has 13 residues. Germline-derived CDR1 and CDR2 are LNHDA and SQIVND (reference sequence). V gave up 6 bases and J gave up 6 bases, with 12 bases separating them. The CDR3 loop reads CASSAGLGQPQHF. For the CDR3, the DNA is TGTGCCAGTAGCGCAGGGCTCGGTCAGCCCCAGCATTTT.

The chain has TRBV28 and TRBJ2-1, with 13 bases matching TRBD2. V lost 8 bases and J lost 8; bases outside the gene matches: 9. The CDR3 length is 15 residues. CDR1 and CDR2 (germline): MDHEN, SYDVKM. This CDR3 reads CASVAGTSGADEQFF. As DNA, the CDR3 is TGTGCCAGCGTAGCCGGGACTAGCGGGGCCGATGAGCAGTTCTTC.

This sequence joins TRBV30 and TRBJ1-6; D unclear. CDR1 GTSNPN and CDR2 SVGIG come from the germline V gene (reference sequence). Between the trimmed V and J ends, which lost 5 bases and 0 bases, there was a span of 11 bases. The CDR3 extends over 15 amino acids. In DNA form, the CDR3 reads TGTGCCTGGTCGAGGAAAGGCTCCTATAATTCACCCCTCCACTTT. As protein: CAWSRKGSYNSPLHF.

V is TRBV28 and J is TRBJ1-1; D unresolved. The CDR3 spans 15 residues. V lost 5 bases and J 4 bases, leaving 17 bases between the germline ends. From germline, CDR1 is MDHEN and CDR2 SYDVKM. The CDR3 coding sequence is TGTGCCAGCAGTGTCGAGTTACGGTGGGGCACTGAAGCTTTCTTT. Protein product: CASSVELRWGTEAFF.

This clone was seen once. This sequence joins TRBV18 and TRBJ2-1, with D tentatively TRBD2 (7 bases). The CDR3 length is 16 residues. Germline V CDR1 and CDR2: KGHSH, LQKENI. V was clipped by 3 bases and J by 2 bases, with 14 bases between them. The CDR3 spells CASSPLTGRAYNEQFF. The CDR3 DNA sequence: TGTGCCAGCTCACCTCTCACAGGGAGGGCCTACAATGAGCAGTTCTTC.

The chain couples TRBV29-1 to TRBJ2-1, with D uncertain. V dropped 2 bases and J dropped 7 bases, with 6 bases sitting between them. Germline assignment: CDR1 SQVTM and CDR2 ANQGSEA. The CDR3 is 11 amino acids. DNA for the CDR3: TGCAGCGTTGAATTGGCTAATGAGCAGTTCTTC. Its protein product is CSVELANEQFF.

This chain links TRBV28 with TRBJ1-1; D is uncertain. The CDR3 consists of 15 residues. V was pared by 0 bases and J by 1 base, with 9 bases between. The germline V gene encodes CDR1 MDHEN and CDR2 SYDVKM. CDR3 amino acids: CASSLWVMSNTEAFF. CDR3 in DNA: TGTGCCAGCAGTTTATGGGTGATGTCGAACACTGAAGCTTTCTTT.